This TCR beta chain was captured in a study of blood T cell repertoires in COVID-19. All enrollees were roughly 18 to 89 years old and from 25 or so US areas. Authors' processing steps: Amplified reference gene primers provided the basis for estimating nucleated cell counts. Sequencing was performed with immunoSEQ multiplex PCR; in TCRdb, only in-frame clones are kept and a portion is missing. The V and J calls and the clone size are those of that table, but D and trimming were determined from the DNA. Among about 300,000 clones, 70% to 90% were seen once, and the ten largest hold approximately 5.3%. This CDR3 contains 14 residues. After removal of 4 bases from V and 8 bases from J, the junction contained 10 bases not matched to a gene. Germline V lookup: CDR1 GTSNPN, CDR2 SVGIG (reference sequence).

The sample was PBMCs or T cells enriched from blood (not recorded which). The rearrangement joins TRBV30 to TRBJ1-2; 10 bases fit TRBD1. This clonotype was obtained from a woman in her 30s who had recovered from COVID-19. This chain's CDR3 is CAWNRGTGVKGYTF. As DNA, the CDR3 is TGTGCCTGGAACCGCGGGACAGGGGTAAAGGGCTACACCTTC.